The source of this TCR beta chain is a study of cytomegalovirus exposure and HLA in healthy donors. At the level of the study: Most genotyped donors, over 70% of around 370, had Caucasian-associated genetic ancestry.

Healthy individuals who donated bone marrow served as the donors. Findings of the study overall: A later analysis showed HLA-associated TCR beta chains outstripping equally common others in clonal expansion. CMV antigen specificity of three CMV-associated chains was confirmed in vitro.

V gave up 6 bases and J gave up 2 bases, with 12 bases separating them. The CDR3 loop spans 14 amino acids. Germline V gene data show CDR1 as KGHSH and CDR2 as LQKENI. This PCR relied on a set of 60 Vbeta primers and 13 Jbeta primers. The data were produced by immunoSEQ multiplex PCR, yet TCRdb's version contains in-frame clones alone and is incomplete. There are just over 200,000 clones in the sample; 70% occur only once, and approximately 2.5% lies in the top ten. Note on this clone: Its specificity is not known.

This rearrangement joins TRBV18 to TRBJ2-3, with D perhaps matching TRBD2 (6 bases). The sequence was collected from a man aged 35 to 55 in good health and CMV-seropositive. Source material: PBMCs. The CDR3: CASSPGVATDTQYF. DNA of the CDR3: TGTGCCAGCTCCCCGGGGGTAGCCACAGATACGCAGTATTTT.